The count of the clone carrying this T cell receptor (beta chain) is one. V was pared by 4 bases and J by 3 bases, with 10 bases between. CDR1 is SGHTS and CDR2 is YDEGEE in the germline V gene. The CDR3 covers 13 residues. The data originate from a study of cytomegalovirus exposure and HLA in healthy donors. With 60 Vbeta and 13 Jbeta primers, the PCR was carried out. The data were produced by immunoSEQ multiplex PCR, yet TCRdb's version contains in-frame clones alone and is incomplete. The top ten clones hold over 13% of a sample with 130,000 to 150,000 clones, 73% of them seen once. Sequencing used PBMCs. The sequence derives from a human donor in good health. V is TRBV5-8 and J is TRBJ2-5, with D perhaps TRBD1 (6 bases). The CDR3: CASSREGEETQYF. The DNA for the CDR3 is TGTGCCAGCAGCCGAGAGGGGGAAGAGACCCAGTACTTC.